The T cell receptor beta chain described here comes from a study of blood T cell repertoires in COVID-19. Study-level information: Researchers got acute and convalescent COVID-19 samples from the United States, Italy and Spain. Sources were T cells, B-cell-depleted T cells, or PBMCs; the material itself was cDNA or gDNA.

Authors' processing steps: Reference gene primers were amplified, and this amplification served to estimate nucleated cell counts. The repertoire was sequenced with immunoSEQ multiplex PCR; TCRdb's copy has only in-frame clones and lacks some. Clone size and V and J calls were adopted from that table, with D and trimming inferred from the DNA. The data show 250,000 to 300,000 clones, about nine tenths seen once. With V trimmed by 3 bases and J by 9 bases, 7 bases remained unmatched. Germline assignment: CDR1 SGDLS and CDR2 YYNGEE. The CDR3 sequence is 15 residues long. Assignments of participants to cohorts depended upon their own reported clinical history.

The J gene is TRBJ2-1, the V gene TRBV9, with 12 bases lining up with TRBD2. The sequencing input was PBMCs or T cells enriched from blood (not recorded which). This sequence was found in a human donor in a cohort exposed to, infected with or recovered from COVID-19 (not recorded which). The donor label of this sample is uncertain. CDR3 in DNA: TGTGCCAGCAGCGGGGGACTAGCGGGCCATGGTGAGCAGTTCTTC. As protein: CASSGGLAGHGEQFF.